Listed below are T cell receptor beta chains from one sample, sequenced in a study of T-cell reconstitution after alpha-beta-depleted transplantation in children. A single record per CDR3 protein comes from TCRdb applying MiXCR to the PCR reads. This repertoire shows just over 350,000 distinct CDR3 sequences, less than 15% found once; its top ten account for 4.3%. The input for sequencing was PBMCs, taken from the stem cell graft. The origin of the receptors is a human donor who donated a stem cell graft to a child with Fanconi anemia. The CDR3 runs from the conserved cysteine through the conserved F or W. Each record gives: D gene, CDR3 length, J gene, clone size, V gene, CDR3 protein, CDR3 DNA. A D gene is named only where the DNA matches it firmly. Size is omitted from some rows. Given values are once, few, many or a class for expanded clones.

d_gene: TRBD1
len: 13
j_gene: TRBJ1-5
abundance: many
v_gene: TRBV7-9
CDR3aa: CASSGAGGQPQHF
CDR3nt: TGTGCCAGCTCCGGGGCAGGGGGTCAGCCCCAGCATTTT

d_gene: -
len: 14
j_gene: TRBJ1-1
abundance: -
v_gene: TRBV3-1
CDR3aa: CASSQDLPNTEAFF
CDR3nt: TGTGCCAGCAGCCAAGATCTCCCGAACACTGAAGCTTTCTTT

d_gene: -
len: 13
j_gene: TRBJ2-5
abundance: few
v_gene: TRBV12-3/TRBV12-4
CDR3aa: CASSYEGLETQYF
CDR3nt: TGTGCCAGCAGTTACGAGGGGCTAGAGACCCAGTACTTC

d_gene: TRBD1
len: 17
j_gene: TRBJ1-1
abundance: few
v_gene: TRBV4-1
CDR3aa: CASSQVTGTVTNTEAFF
CDR3nt: TGCGCCAGCAGCCAAGTTACCGGGACAGTTACCAACACTGAAGCTTTCTTT

d_gene: -
len: 14
j_gene: TRBJ2-1
abundance: few
v_gene: TRBV6-5
CDR3aa: CASSWASLGNEQFF
CDR3nt: TGTGCCAGCAGTTGGGCCAGCCTGGGCAATGAGCAGTTCTTC

d_gene: TRBD2
len: 13
j_gene: TRBJ2-7
abundance: few
v_gene: TRBV5-1
CDR3aa: CASSSGGRYEQYF
CDR3nt: TGCGCCAGCAGCTCGGGAGGAAGGTACGAGCAGTACTTC

d_gene: -
len: 14
j_gene: TRBJ1-2
abundance: once
v_gene: TRBV4-3
CDR3aa: CASSQETGWHGYTF
CDR3nt: TGCGCCAGCAGCCAAGAGACAGGATGGCATGGCTACACCTTC

d_gene: -
len: 16
j_gene: TRBJ2-1
abundance: many
v_gene: TRBV29-1
CDR3aa: CSVEEGAGGTYNEQFF
CDR3nt: TGCAGCGTTGAAGAGGGAGCGGGTGGGACCTACAATGAGCAGTTCTTC

d_gene: -
len: 15
j_gene: TRBJ2-3
abundance: -
v_gene: TRBV15
CDR3aa: CATSRGQERTDTQYF
CDR3nt: TGTGCCACCAGCAGAGGACAGGAACGCACAGATACGCAGTATTTT

d_gene: -
len: 14
j_gene: TRBJ1-6
abundance: -
v_gene: TRBV7-9
CDR3aa: CASSSRVEISPLHF
CDR3nt: TGTGCCAGCAGCTCCCGGGTCGAGATATCACCCCTCCACTTT

d_gene: -
len: 13
j_gene: TRBJ1-5
abundance: -
v_gene: TRBV2
CDR3aa: CASSANGPGPQHF
CDR3nt: TGTGCCAGCAGTGCGAACGGGCCGGGGCCCCAGCATTTT

d_gene: -
len: 15
j_gene: TRBJ2-7
abundance: few
v_gene: TRBV20-1
CDR3aa: CSARDATGRGDEQYF
CDR3nt: TGCAGTGCTAGAGATGCGACAGGTAGAGGGGACGAGCAGTACTTC

d_gene: -
len: 15
j_gene: TRBJ2-1
abundance: many
v_gene: TRBV12-3/TRBV12-4
CDR3aa: CASSYRDILGYEQFF
CDR3nt: TGTGCCAGCAGTTACCGGGACATACTGGGGTATGAGCAGTTCTTC

d_gene: -
len: 15
j_gene: TRBJ1-4
abundance: -
v_gene: TRBV6-5
CDR3aa: CASSSPGRGHEKLFF
CDR3nt: TGTGCCAGCAGTTCCCCCGGGAGGGGCCATGAAAAACTGTTTTTT

d_gene: -
len: 14
j_gene: TRBJ1-2
abundance: few
v_gene: TRBV4-1
CDR3aa: CASSPGGPALGYTF
CDR3nt: TGCGCCAGCAGCCCCGGGGGGCCGGCTCTCGGCTACACCTTC

d_gene: -
len: 16
j_gene: TRBJ1-5
abundance: -
v_gene: TRBV19
CDR3aa: CASRDISHISNQPQHF
CDR3nt: TGTGCCAGTAGGGACATTTCGCATATTAGCAATCAGCCCCAGCATTTT

d_gene: -
len: 16
j_gene: TRBJ2-7
abundance: few
v_gene: TRBV4-3
CDR3aa: CASSQAFQGLSYEQYF
CDR3nt: TGCGCCAGCAGCCAAGCCTTCCAGGGCTTGTCCTACGAGCAGTACTTC

d_gene: TRBD1
len: 14
j_gene: TRBJ2-5
abundance: many
v_gene: TRBV5-1
CDR3aa: CASSFSTGQETQYF
CDR3nt: TGCGCCAGCAGCTTCTCGACAGGGCAAGAGACCCAGTACTTC

d_gene: -
len: 12
j_gene: TRBJ2-7
abundance: once
v_gene: TRBV12-3/TRBV12-4
CDR3aa: CASSFRHYEQYF
CDR3nt: TGTGCCAGCAGTTTTCGACACTACGAGCAGTACTTC

d_gene: -
len: 16
j_gene: TRBJ2-3
abundance: few
v_gene: TRBV12-5
CDR3aa: CASGFGPSSSTDTQYF
CDR3nt: TGTGCTAGTGGTTTCGGACCCTCCTCTAGCACAGATACGCAGTATTTT

d_gene: -
len: 14
j_gene: TRBJ2-6
abundance: few
v_gene: TRBV10-1
CDR3aa: CASSGAAGANVLTF
CDR3nt: TGCGCCAGCAGTGGGGCAGCTGGGGCCAACGTCCTGACTTTC

d_gene: TRBD2
len: 15
j_gene: TRBJ2-2
abundance: -
v_gene: TRBV6-2/TRBV6-3
CDR3aa: CASNRGGGISGELFF
CDR3nt: TGTGCCAGCAATCGTGGCGGGGGAATTTCCGGGGAGCTGTTTTTT

d_gene: TRBD2
len: 15
j_gene: TRBJ2-5
abundance: -
v_gene: TRBV4-3
CDR3aa: CASSQGDYPQETQYF
CDR3nt: TGCGCCAGCAGCCAAGGGGACTACCCCCAAGAGACCCAGTACTTC

d_gene: TRBD1
len: 16
j_gene: TRBJ1-5
abundance: few
v_gene: TRBV6-5
CDR3aa: CASSYRTGGSNQPQHF
CDR3nt: TGTGCCAGCAGTTACCGGACAGGGGGTAGCAATCAGCCCCAGCATTTT

d_gene: -
len: 15
j_gene: TRBJ2-3
abundance: many
v_gene: TRBV5-1
CDR3aa: CASSFGGVSTDTQYF
CDR3nt: TGCGCCAGCAGCTTCGGCGGGGTTAGCACAGATACGCAGTATTTT